The T cell receptor (beta chain) described here comes from a study of blood T cell repertoires in COVID-19. Study overall: From the United States, Italy and Spain came samples of acute and convalescent COVID-19. T cells, B-cell-depleted T cells, or PBMCs provided the cDNA or gDNA that served as material.

The CDR3 consists of 13 residues. Germline V gene lookup returns CDR1 SGHRS and CDR2 YFSETQ. Unmatched junction bases numbered 6, after V lost 7 bases and J lost 3 bases. Methods used by the authors: For nucleated cells, counts were estimated from reference gene primer amplification. Clones were read by immunoSEQ multiplex PCR, and TCRdb kept only the in-frame ones, dropping some. The DNA gave D and trimming, while V, J and clone size come from that table. Found here are approximately 280,000 clones, roughly 84% of them singletons; the top ten hold more than 1.1%. The Seattle patients joined while their infection was active and were tracked longitudinally afterward.

This clonotype was sampled from a human donor with COVID-19, enrolled during active disease. The donor label of this sample is uncertain. The sample was peripheral blood. V gene TRBV5-1 combines with J gene TRBJ2-7, with 8 positions matching TRBD2. The CDR3 region is CASAGGQVYEQYF. In nucleotides, the CDR3 is TGCGCCAGCGCGGGGGGCCAGGTCTACGAGCAGTACTTC.